A selection of T cell receptor beta chains follows, all from one sample in a study of graft-versus-host responses after intestinal transplantation. Profiling relied on immunoSEQ multiplex PCR, and the TCRdb table lists in-frame clones only, not all of them. The sample includes under 50,000 clones, approximately 93% seen only once; the top ten take 3.5% to 4%. The material sequenced was PBMCs, taken 700 to 850 days after intestinal transplantation. These TCRs come from a human patient who received an intestinal transplant, so some T cells may come from the graft donor. Both conserved end residues are part of each CDR3. The D gene is left open where the match is weak. Size tells how often a clone was seen (once, few, many) or the class of an expanded clone, and some rows leave it out.

D gene: -
V gene: TRBV13
clone size: -
J gene: TRBJ2-7
CDR3 DNA: TGTGCCAGCAGCTTAGGCCGGCTCGGCGAGCAGTACTTC
CDR3 protein: CASSLGRLGEQYF

D gene: TRBD2
V gene: TRBV7-3
clone size: -
J gene: TRBJ2-5
CDR3 DNA: TGTGCCAGCAGCCCCGTGGGTAGCGGGGAGGTGGAGACCCAGTACTTC
CDR3 protein: CASSPVGSGEVETQYF

D gene: TRBD2
V gene: TRBV5-1
clone size: -
J gene: TRBJ2-3
CDR3 DNA: TGCGCCAGCAGCTCCGAAGGACTAGCGGGGGTCAAGGATACGCAGTATTTT
CDR3 protein: CASSSEGLAGVKDTQYF

D gene: TRBD1
V gene: TRBV18
clone size: -
J gene: TRBJ2-7
CDR3 DNA: TGTGCCAGCTCACAAGGACAGGGGGTGAGGTCCTACGAGCAGTACTTC
CDR3 protein: CASSQGQGVRSYEQYF

D gene: TRBD1
V gene: TRBV6-5
clone size: few
J gene: TRBJ1-2
CDR3 DNA: TGTGCCAGCAGTTACGCTGGGACAGGGGGATATGGCTACACCTTC
CDR3 protein: CASSYAGTGGYGYTF

D gene: -
V gene: TRBV11-3
clone size: -
J gene: TRBJ2-5
CDR3 DNA: TGTGCCAGCAGCTTAGACGGGGCGGGTCCCCAGTACTTC
CDR3 protein: CASSLDGAGPQYF

D gene: TRBD2
V gene: TRBV6-6
clone size: -
J gene: TRBJ2-3
CDR3 DNA: TGTGCCAGCAGGAGACTAGCGGGGGCTAGCACAGATACGCAGTATTTT
CDR3 protein: CASRRLAGASTDTQYF

D gene: -
V gene: TRBV9
clone size: -
J gene: TRBJ1-4
CDR3 DNA: TGTGCCAGCAGCGTAGGGTCATTGACAGCAACTAATGAAAAACTGTTTTTT
CDR3 protein: CASSVGSLTATNEKLFF

D gene: -
V gene: TRBV27
clone size: -
J gene: TRBJ1-1
CDR3 DNA: TGTGCCAGCAGTTTAGGTGCAGGGGTGAACACTGAAGCTTTCTTT
CDR3 protein: CASSLGAGVNTEAFF

D gene: TRBD1
V gene: TRBV5-1
clone size: -
J gene: TRBJ2-2
CDR3 DNA: TGCGCCAGCAGCTCCGGGACAGTTGGTTCCGGGGAGCTGTTTTTT
CDR3 protein: CASSSGTVGSGELFF

D gene: -
V gene: TRBV7-3
clone size: -
J gene: TRBJ2-2
CDR3 DNA: TGTGCCAGCAGCCCGGGTCGGGCGCCCACCGGGGAGCTGTTTTTT
CDR3 protein: CASSPGRAPTGELFF

D gene: -
V gene: TRBV13
clone size: -
J gene: TRBJ2-3
CDR3 DNA: TGTGCCAGCAGCTTAGGCCGGGAGATAGATACGCAGTATTTT
CDR3 protein: CASSLGREIDTQYF

D gene: TRBD2
V gene: TRBV5-4
clone size: -
J gene: TRBJ2-5
CDR3 DNA: TGTGCCAGCAGCGCAGGGGGACTAGCACAAGAGACCCAGTACTTC
CDR3 protein: CASSAGGLAQETQYF

D gene: TRBD1
V gene: TRBV15
clone size: -
J gene: TRBJ1-2
CDR3 DNA: TGTGCCACCAGCAGAGATCCCCGACAGGGGCTGGGTGGCTACACCTTC
CDR3 protein: CATSRDPRQGLGGYTF

D gene: -
V gene: TRBV5-5
clone size: -
J gene: TRBJ2-7
CDR3 DNA: TGTGCCAGCAGCTCTGGGTTCTACGAGCAGTACTTC
CDR3 protein: CASSSGFYEQYF

D gene: TRBD1
V gene: TRBV10-3
clone size: -
J gene: TRBJ1-5
CDR3 DNA: TGTGCCATCAGTGAGTCCCTACGGGGGACAGGGAATCAGCCCCAGCATTTT
CDR3 protein: CAISESLRGTGNQPQHF

D gene: -
V gene: TRBV10-1
clone size: -
J gene: TRBJ2-1
CDR3 DNA: TGCGCCAGCAGTTGGAGGGGGCCCAATGAGCAGTTCTTC
CDR3 protein: CASSWRGPNEQFF

D gene: -
V gene: TRBV5-5
clone size: few
J gene: TRBJ2-7
CDR3 DNA: TGTGCCAGCAGCGTGGACAGCCAGTACGAGCAGTACTTC
CDR3 protein: CASSVDSQYEQYF

D gene: -
V gene: TRBV19
clone size: -
J gene: TRBJ1-5
CDR3 DNA: TGTGCCAGTAGTATCAGCTTGGGCAATCAGCCCCAGCATTTT
CDR3 protein: CASSISLGNQPQHF